This is a list of T cell receptor beta chains from one sample in a study of blood T cell repertoires in COVID-19. The protocol was immunoSEQ multiplex PCR, while the TCRdb copy is restricted to in-frame clones and leaves out a portion. The sample lists about 160,000 clones; approximately 86% were seen once. Sequencing used peripheral blood. These TCRs come from a woman at least 80 years old with active or convalescent COVID-19. CDR3s include the opening cysteine and the closing phenylalanine or tryptophan.

>TRBV19|TRBJ2-7
CASGAFYEQYF
>TRBV18|TRBJ2-3
CASSPPSRVVTQYF
>TRBV6-5|TRBJ1-5
CASKREGRENQPQHF
>TRBV5-6|TRBJ1-4
CASSLQGAGEEKLFF
>TRBV6-2/TRBV6-3|TRBJ2-7
CASSNNPQGAILDRYEQYF
>TRBV30|TRBJ1-2
CAWSRQDLGGYTF
>TRBV5-1|TRBJ2-7
CASSWDSYSYEQYF
>TRBV5-4|TRBJ2-2
CASSLAPAGGAGELFF
>TRBV5-1|TRBJ2-3
CASTNTDTQYF
>TRBV28|TRBJ1-3
CASSLGQGTSGNTIYF
>TRBV15|TRBJ2-3
CATSRDRTSTDTQYF
>TRBV19|TRBJ1-1
CASSIEPDRVNTEAFF
>TRBV6-1|TRBJ2-3
CASSGRTGGGLAGASDTQYF
>TRBV7-2|TRBJ2-7
CASSPDRRSYEQYF
>TRBV5-1|TRBJ1-1
CASGPGPLENTEAFF
>TRBV19|TRBJ1-6
CASSIGGRTGNSPLHF